This T cell receptor beta chain emerged from a study of T-cell memory formation after mild COVID-19. The sample holds many counts of this clonotype. This CDR3 comprises 14 residues. V lost 6 bases and J 3 bases, leaving 13 bases between the germline ends. Germline assignment: CDR1 MNHEY and CDR2 SMNVEV (reference sequence). TCRdb fed the 5' RACE reads into MiXCR, producing one record per CDR3 protein. This table holds 35,000 to 40,000 distinct CDR3 sequences, 6.1% found once. This TCR came from an adult who had mild COVID-19 (a few samples of this study predate the infection). Cell type and time point are not known. The chain links TRBV27 to TRBJ2-3; TRBD2 is a possible D gene (6 bases). The specimen sequenced was PBMCs or a T cell subset sorted from them (not recorded which). The DNA for the CDR3 is TGTGCCAGCAGGGGGGGTTTGGGAACAGATACGCAGTATTTT. Translation: CASRGGLGTDTQYF.